Below, 18 T cell receptor beta chains from the same sample are listed, as sequenced in a study of CD8 T cells in Susac syndrome. Roughly 0.45 to 1 ug RNA was reverse transcribed with random hexamers. TCRdb re-called the immunoSEQ multiplex PCR reads through MiXCR, storing one row per CDR3 protein. The sample has about 250,000 distinct CDR3 sequences; approximately 92% are singletons. The sequenced material came from CD4+ T cells from PBMCs. These receptor sequences come from a human donor with multiple sclerosis.

The chain joins TRBV3-1 to TRBJ2-6; D is uncertain. CDR1 and CDR2 (germline): LGHDT, YNNKEL (reference sequence). The V end lost 4 bases, the J end lost 1 base, and 5 bases lay between the germline ends. The CDR3 is 14 amino acids. CDR3 protein: CASSRASGANVLTF. CDR3 sequence (DNA): TGTGCCAGCAGCCGGGCATCTGGGGCCAACGTCCTGACTTTC.

V gene TRBV4-1 combines with J gene TRBJ2-1; D is unresolved. Trimming cost V 2 bases and J 0 bases, with 14 bases left between them. Germline assignment: CDR1 MGHRA and CDR2 YSYEKL. The CDR3 is 17 amino acids. The DNA for the CDR3 is TGCGCCAGCAGCCAACCTCGCGACCAAAGCTCCTACAATGAGCAGTTCTTC. It is translated as CASSQPRDQSSYNEQFF.

The gene calls are TRBV12-3 or TRBV12-4 and TRBJ2-2; possibly TRBD2 for D (5 bases). Trimming pared 7 bases from V and 13 bases from J, leaving 22 bases between. The CDR3 totals 14 residues. CDR3 amino acids: CASTLGASPSGLFF. The CDR3, as DNA: TGTGCCAGCACCCTAGGCGCTAGCCCTTCGGGGCTGTTTTTT.

The rearrangement uses TRBV5-6 and TRBJ1-2; TRBD1 might be the D (6 bases). Trimming cost V 4 bases and J 0 bases, with 10 bases left between them. This CDR3 region has 14 residues. Germline loops: CDR1 SGHDT, CDR2 YYEEEE. For the CDR3, the DNA is TGTGCCAGCAGCACCACAGGGCCTAACTATGGCTACACCTTC. Translated: CASSTTGPNYGYTF.

V gene TRBV20-1 combines with J gene TRBJ2-3; D ambiguous. Between the trimmed V and J ends, which lost 3 bases and 4 bases, there was a span of 14 bases. The CDR3 spans 14 residues. In germline, CDR1 is DFQATT, CDR2 SNEGSKA (reference sequence). CDR3 sequence: CSASALLLADTQYF. The DNA for the CDR3 is TGCAGTGCTAGCGCACTACTTCTTGCAGATACGCAGTATTTT.

This chain connects TRBV23-1 to TRBJ2-1; D gene uncertain. TRBV23-1 is noted as an ORF with a role that remains uncertain. The CDR3 contains 13 residues. V was trimmed by 4 bases and J by 12 bases, leaving 16 bases between them. The CDR3 nucleotides are TGCGCCAGCAGTCGTAGCCCGAATATTCGGCAGTTCTTC. It translates to CASSRSPNIRQFF.

The genes are TRBV7-6 and TRBJ2-1; 12 positions match TRBD2. V dropped 1 base and J dropped 10; count of bases not matched to a gene: 8. This CDR3 region has 16 residues. Germline V lookup: CDR1 SGHVS, CDR2 FNYEAQ. CDR3 protein: CASSLVFWTSGMEQFF. CDR3 DNA: TGTGCCAGCAGCTTAGTATTTTGGACTAGCGGGATGGAGCAGTTCTTC. Full variable domain (rest looked up from reference TRBV7-6 and TRBJ2-1): GAGVSQSPRYKVTKRGQDVALRCDPISGHVSLYWYRQALGQGPEFLTYFNYEAQQDKSGLPNDRFSAERPEGSISTLTIQRTEQRDSAMYRCASSLVFWTSGMEQFFGPGTRLTVL.

The V call is TRBV16, the J call TRBJ2-1, with 7 bases matching TRBD1. Per the germline V gene, CDR1 is KGHSY and CDR2 is FQNENV. CDR3 length equals 20 residues. The ends lost 3 bases at V and 8 bases at J; junction bases unmatched: 25. The CDR3 loop is CASSQRGLGQGRRLRDEQFF. CDR3 DNA: TGTGCCAGCAGCCAGAGGGGGCTCGGTCAGGGACGACGGCTACGGGATGAGCAGTTCTTC.

This chain links TRBV7-8 with TRBJ1-5, with TRBD1 matching 9 bases. The CDR3 consists of 16 residues. Trimming took 7 bases from V and 1 from J; bases not matched to a gene: 8. CDR1 SGHVS and CDR2 FQNEAQ come from the germline V gene. The CDR3 region has the DNA TGTGCCAGCACCCTTATGACAGGGGGGAGCAATCAGCCCCAGCATTTT. It codes for CASTLMTGGSNQPQHF.

The CDR3 spells CASSPDRGGTRNEKLFF. CDR3 nucleotides: TGTGCCAGCAGCCCGGACAGGGGTGGCACTAGGAATGAAAAACTGTTTTTT. This chain uses TRBV7-9 with TRBJ1-4; 9 bases line up with TRBD1. This CDR3 contains 17 residues. The germline CDR1 and CDR2 sequences are SEHNR and FQNEAQ (reference sequence). V was pared by 5 bases and J by 5 bases, with 12 bases of the junction left unmatched.

This chain links TRBV15 with TRBJ2-5, with D perhaps given as TRBD1 or TRBD2 (5 bases each). Germline CDR1 is LNHNV and CDR2 is YYDKDF (reference sequence). The CDR3 totals 15 residues. V gave up 1 base and J gave up 2 bases, with 11 bases separating them. CDR3 loop: CATSRGRGTQETQYF. The CDR3 DNA reads TGTGCCACCAGCAGAGGTCGGGGCACACAAGAGACCCAGTACTTC.

V is TRBV5-1 and J is TRBJ2-7; either TRBD1 or TRBD2 may fit D (5 bases each). CDR3 length equals 15 residues. Germline V gene data show CDR1 as SGHRS and CDR2 as YFSETQ. V gave up 0 bases and J gave up 4 bases, with 14 bases separating them. The CDR3 nucleotides are TGCGCCAGCAGCTTGGGAGCAGGGACCTCTTACGAGCAGTACTTC. This translates into CASSLGAGTSYEQYF.

This chain joins TRBV7-2 and TRBJ2-3; the D is unclear. Germline V gene sequence: CDR1 SGHTA, CDR2 FQGNSA. Trimming removed 1 base at V and 6 bases at J, with 11 bases between. The CDR3 runs 14 residues. CDR3 nucleotide sequence: TGTGCCAGCAGCTTAGGACCCATGGGGGATACGCAGTATTTT. Translation: CASSLGPMGDTQYF.

This chain joins TRBV5-1 and TRBJ1-1, with a tentative D call TRBD1 (5 bases). CDR3 length: 14 amino acids. Germline loops: CDR1 SGHRS, CDR2 YFSETQ. Trimming removed 6 bases at V and 3 bases at J, with 15 bases between. The CDR3 spells CASTHPGRDTEAFF. The CDR3 DNA reads TGCGCCAGCACCCACCCGGGACGGGACACTGAAGCTTTCTTT.

The chain joins TRBV10-3 to TRBJ2-2; TRBD1 matches 7 bases. The junction had 6 bases not matched to a gene; V was cut back by 11 bases and J by 0 bases. In germline, CDR1 is ENHRY, CDR2 SYGVKD. The length of the CDR3 is 14 residues. The CDR3 loop is CASTGTANTGELFF. The CDR3 DNA is TGTGCCTCTACCGGGACAGCGAACACCGGGGAGCTGTTTTTT.

The chain links TRBV5-1 to TRBJ2-5; 7 bases map to TRBD2. The CDR3 spans 14 residues. J was trimmed by 5 bases and V by 3 bases; bases with no gene match: 7. From germline, CDR1 is SGHRS and CDR2 YFSETQ. Here the CDR3 DNA reads TGCGCCAGCAGCTACCGGGACTACAAGGAGACCCAGTACTTC. It translates to CASSYRDYKETQYF. The full variable domain, its missing parts supplied by reference TRBV5-1 and TRBJ2-5, is KAGVTQTPRYLIKTRGQQVTLSCSPISGHRSVSWYQQTPGQGLQFLFEYFSETQRNKGNFPGRFSGRQFSNSRSEMNVSTLELGDSALYLCASSYRDYKETQYFGPGTRLLVL.

V and J are TRBV19 and TRBJ1-1; possible D gene TRBD1, 5 bases. Germline V gene data show CDR1 as LNHDA and CDR2 as SQIVND (reference sequence). V shed 2 bases and J shed 0 bases, with 10 bases lying between them. This CDR3 is 15 amino acids long. The CDR3 protein is CASSIPGLMNTEAFF. CDR3 DNA: TGTGCCAGTAGTATACCGGGACTCATGAACACTGAAGCTTTCTTT.

The genes are TRBV19 and TRBJ2-2; D possibly corresponds to TRBD1 (5 bases). The V and J ends lost 6 bases and 0 bases respectively, with 20 bases between them. Germline values: CDR1 LNHDA, CDR2 SQIVND (reference sequence). This CDR3 contains 18 residues. CDR3 coding DNA: TGTGCCAGTAGCATAAGGGGCCGGAGTTACGCGAACACCGGGGAGCTGTTTTTT. The encoded protein is CASSIRGRSYANTGELFF.